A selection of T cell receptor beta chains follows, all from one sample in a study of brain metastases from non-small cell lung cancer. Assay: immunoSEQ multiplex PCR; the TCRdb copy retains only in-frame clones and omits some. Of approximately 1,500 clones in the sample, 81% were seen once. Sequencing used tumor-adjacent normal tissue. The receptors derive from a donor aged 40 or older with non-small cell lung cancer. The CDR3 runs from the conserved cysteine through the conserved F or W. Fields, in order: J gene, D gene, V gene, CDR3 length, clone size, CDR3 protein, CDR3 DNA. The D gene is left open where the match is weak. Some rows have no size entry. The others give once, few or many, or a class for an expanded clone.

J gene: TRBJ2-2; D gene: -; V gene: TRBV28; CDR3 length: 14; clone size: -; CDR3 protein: CASTSTGARGELFF; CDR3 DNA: TGTGCCAGCACCTCGACGGGGGCCAGGGGGGAGCTGTTTTTT
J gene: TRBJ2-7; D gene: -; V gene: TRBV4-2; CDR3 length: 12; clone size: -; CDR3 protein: CASSQDSYEQYF; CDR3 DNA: TGTGCCAGCAGCCAAGATAGTTACGAGCAGTACTTC
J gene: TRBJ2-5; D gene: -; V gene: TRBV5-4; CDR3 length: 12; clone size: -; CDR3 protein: CASSSPEETQYF; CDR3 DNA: TGTGCCAGCAGCTCCCCCGAAGAGACCCAGTACTTC
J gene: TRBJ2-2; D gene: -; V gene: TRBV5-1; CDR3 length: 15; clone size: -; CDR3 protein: CASSFWGEDTGELFF; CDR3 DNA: TGCGCCAGCAGCTTTTGGGGGGAGGACACCGGGGAGCTGTTTTTT
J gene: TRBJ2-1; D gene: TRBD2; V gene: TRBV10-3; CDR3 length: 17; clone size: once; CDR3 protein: CAISEYGLVGANNEQFF; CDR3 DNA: TGTGCCATCAGTGAGTACGGACTAGTGGGAGCGAACAATGAGCAGTTCTTC
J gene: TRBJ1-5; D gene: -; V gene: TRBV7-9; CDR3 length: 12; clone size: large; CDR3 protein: CASSLDHQPQHF; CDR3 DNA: TGTGCCAGCAGCCTCGATCATCAGCCCCAGCATTTT
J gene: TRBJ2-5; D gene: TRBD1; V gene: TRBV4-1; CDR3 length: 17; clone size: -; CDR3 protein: CASSQEGDRGWGETQYF; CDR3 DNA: TGCGCCAGCAGCCAAGAAGGTGACAGGGGCTGGGGGGAGACCCAGTACTTC
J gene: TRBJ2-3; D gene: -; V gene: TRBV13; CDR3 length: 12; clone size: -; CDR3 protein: CASSPGADTQYF; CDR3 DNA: TGTGCCAGCAGCCCAGGGGCAGATACGCAGTATTTT
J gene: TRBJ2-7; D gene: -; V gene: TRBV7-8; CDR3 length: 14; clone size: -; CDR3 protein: CASSLGQGGFEQYF; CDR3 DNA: TGTGCCAGCAGCTTAGGGCAGGGGGGATTCGAGCAGTACTTC
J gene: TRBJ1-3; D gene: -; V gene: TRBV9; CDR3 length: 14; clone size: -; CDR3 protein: CASSPQTAGNTIYF; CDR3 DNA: TGTGCCAGTAGCCCCCAGACAGCTGGAAACACCATATATTTT
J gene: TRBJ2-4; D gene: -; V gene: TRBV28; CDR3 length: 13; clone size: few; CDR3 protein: CASSRSDTNIQYF; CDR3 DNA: TGTGCCAGCAGCCGTAGCGATACGAACATTCAGTACTTC
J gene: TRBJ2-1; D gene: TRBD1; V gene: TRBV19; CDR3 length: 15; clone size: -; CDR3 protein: CASSKGWTGYNEQFF; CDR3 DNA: TGTGCCAGTAGTAAAGGTTGGACAGGGTACAATGAGCAGTTCTTC
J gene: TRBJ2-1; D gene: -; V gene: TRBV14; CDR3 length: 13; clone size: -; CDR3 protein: CASSFLPRGEQFF; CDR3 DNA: TGTGCCAGCAGCTTCCTTCCTAGGGGTGAGCAGTTCTTC
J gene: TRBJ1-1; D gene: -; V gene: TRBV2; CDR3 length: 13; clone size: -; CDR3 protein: CASRADRNTEAFF; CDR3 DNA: TGTGCCAGCAGGGCGGACAGGAACACTGAAGCTTTCTTT
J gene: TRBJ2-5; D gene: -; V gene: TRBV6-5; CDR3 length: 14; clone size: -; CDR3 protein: CASNISGFQETQYF; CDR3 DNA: TGTGCCAGCAATATTAGCGGTTTTCAAGAAACCCAGTACTTC
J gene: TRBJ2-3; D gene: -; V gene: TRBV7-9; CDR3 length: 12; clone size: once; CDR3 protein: CASNKVIDTQYF; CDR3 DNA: TGTGCCAGCAATAAGGTAATAGATACGCAGTATTTT
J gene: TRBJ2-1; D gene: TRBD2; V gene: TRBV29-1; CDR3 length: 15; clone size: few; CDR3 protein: CSVHSAGVLNNEQFF; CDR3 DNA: TGCAGCGTTCATTCAGCGGGAGTTTTAAACAATGAGCAGTTCTTC
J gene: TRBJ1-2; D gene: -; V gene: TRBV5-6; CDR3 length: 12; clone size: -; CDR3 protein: CASSDFNYGYTF; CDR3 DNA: TGTGCCAGCAGCGACTTTAACTATGGCTACACCTTC
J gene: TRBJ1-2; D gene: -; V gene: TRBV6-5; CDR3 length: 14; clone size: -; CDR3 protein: CASSYSGRGYGYTF; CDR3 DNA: TGTGCCAGCAGTTACTCGGGCAGGGGCTATGGCTACACCTTC
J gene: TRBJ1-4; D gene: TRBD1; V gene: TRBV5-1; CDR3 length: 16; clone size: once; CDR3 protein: CASSLSTGGGPEKLFF; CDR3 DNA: TGCGCCAGCAGCCTCTCTACAGGGGGAGGGCCTGAAAAACTGTTTTTT
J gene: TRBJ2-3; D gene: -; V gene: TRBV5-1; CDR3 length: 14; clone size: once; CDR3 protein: CASSPLVATDTQYF; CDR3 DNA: TGCGCCAGCAGCCCCCTGGTAGCCACAGATACGCAGTATTTT
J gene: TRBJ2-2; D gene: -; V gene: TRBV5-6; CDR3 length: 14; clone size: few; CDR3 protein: CASRGGVNTGELFF; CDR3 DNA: TGTGCCAGCAGAGGAGGGGTAAACACCGGGGAGCTGTTTTTT
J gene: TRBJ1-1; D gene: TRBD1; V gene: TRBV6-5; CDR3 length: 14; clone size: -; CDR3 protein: CASSRQGAGTEAFF; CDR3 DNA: TGTGCCAGCAGTCGGCAGGGGGCGGGCACTGAAGCTTTCTTT
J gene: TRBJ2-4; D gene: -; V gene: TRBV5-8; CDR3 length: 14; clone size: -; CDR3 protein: CASSFPSTGTIQYF; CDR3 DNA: TGTGCCAGCAGCTTCCCTTCTACGGGAACCATTCAGTACTTC
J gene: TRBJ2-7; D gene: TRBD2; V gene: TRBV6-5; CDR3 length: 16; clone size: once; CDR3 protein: CASSYGGDWKAYEQYF; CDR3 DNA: TGTGCCAGCAGTTATGGGGGGGACTGGAAGGCCTACGAGCAGTACTTC
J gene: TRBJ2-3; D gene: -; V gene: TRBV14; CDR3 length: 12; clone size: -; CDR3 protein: CASSEDADTQYF; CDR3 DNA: TGTGCCAGCAGCGAAGACGCAGATACGCAGTATTTT
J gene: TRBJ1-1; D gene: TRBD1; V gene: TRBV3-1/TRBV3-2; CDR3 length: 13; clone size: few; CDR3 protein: CASSPGTERQAFF; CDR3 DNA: TGTGCCAGCAGCCCCGGGACAGAAAGGCAAGCTTTCTTT
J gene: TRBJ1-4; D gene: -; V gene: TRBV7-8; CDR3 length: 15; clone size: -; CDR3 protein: CASSLLWTANEKLFF; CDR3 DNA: TGTGCCAGCAGCCTGCTATGGACGGCTAATGAAAAACTGTTTTTT
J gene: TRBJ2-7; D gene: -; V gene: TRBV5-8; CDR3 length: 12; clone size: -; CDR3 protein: CASSLTGRPQYF; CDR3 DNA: TGTGCCAGCAGCTTAACGGGGAGACCCCAGTACTTC
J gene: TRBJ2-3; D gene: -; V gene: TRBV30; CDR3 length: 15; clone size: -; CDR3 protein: CAWSVWQGGTDTQYF; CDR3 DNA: TGTGCCTGGAGTGTATGGCAGGGCGGGACAGATACGCAGTATTTT
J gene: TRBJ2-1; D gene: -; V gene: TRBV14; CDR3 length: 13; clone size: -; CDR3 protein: CASSFLPRGKQFF; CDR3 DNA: TGTGCCAGCAGCTTCCTTCCTAGGGGTAAGCAGTTCTTC
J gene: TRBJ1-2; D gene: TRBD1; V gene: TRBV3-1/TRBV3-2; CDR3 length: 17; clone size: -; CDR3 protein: CASSQGSGGWRDYGYTF; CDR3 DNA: TGTGCCAGCAGCCAAGGATCAGGGGGCTGGAGAGATTATGGCTACACCTTC
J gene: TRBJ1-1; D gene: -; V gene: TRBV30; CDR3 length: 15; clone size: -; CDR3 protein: CAWGIPGLGNTEAFF; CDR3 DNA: TGTGCCTGGGGGATCCCGGGCCTAGGGAACACTGAAGCTTTCTTT
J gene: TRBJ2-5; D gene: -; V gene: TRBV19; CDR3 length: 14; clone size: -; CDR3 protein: CASSPHGSQETQYF; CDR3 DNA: TGTGCCAGTAGTCCCCACGGTAGCCAAGAGACCCAGTACTTC
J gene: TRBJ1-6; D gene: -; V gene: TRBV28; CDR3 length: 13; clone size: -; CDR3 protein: CASSLGGTDPLYF; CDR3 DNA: TGTGCCAGCAGTTTGGGGGGCACGGATCCCCTCTACTTT
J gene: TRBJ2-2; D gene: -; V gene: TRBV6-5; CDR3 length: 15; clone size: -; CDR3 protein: CASLSGHFDTGELFF; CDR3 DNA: TGTGCCAGCCTAAGCGGGCACTTTGACACCGGGGAGCTGTTTTTT
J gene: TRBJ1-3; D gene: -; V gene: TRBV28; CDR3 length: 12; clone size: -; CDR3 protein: CASTIKGNTIYF; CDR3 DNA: TGTGCCAGCACGATAAAGGGAAACACCATATATTTT
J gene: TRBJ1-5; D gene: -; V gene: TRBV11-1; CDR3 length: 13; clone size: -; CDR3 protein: CASSLDMNQPQHF; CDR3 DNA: TGTGCCAGCAGCTTAGATATGAATCAGCCCCAGCATTTT
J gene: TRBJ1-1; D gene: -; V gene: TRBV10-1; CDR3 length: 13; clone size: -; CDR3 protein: CASSVSRSLPAFF; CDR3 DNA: TGCGCCAGCAGTGTATCCAGATCCTTGCCGGCTTTCTTT
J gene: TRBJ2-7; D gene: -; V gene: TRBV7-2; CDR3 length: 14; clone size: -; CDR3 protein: CASSLSQGMNEQYF; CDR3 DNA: TGTGCCAGCAGCTTAAGTCAGGGCATGAACGAGCAGTACTTC
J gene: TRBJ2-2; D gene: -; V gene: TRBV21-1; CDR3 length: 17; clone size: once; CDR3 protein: CASSKEGTSENTGELFF; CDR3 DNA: TGTGCCAGCAGCAAAGAAGGAACTAGCGAGAACACCGGGGAGCTGTTTTTT
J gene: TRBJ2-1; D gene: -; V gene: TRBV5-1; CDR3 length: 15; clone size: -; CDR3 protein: CASSLQATGMGEQFF; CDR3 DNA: TGCGCCAGCAGCTTACAGGCTACGGGGATGGGTGAGCAGTTCTTC
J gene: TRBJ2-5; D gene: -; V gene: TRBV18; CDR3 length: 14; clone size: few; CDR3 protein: CASSPETMRETQYF; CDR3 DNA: TGTGCCAGCTCACCAGAGACGATGAGGGAGACCCAGTACTTC
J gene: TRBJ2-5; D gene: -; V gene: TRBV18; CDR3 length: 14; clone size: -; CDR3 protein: CTSSPPTSRETQYF; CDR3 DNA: TGTACCAGCTCACCACCCACATCGCGAGAGACCCAGTACTTC
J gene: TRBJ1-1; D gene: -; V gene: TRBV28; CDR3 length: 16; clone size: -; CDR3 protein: CASSFFIRGFNTEAFF; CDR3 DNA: TGTGCCAGCAGTTTTTTTATTCGGGGCTTCAACACTGAAGCTTTCTTT
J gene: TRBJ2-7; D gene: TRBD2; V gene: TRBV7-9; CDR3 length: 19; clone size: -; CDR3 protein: CASSSPGLAGIQPSYEQYF; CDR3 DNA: TGTGCCAGCAGCTCCCCAGGACTAGCGGGAATACAGCCGTCGTACGAGCAGTACTTC
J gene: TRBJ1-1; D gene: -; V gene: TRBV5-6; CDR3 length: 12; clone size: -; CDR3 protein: CASSAGTTEAFF; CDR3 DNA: TGTGCCAGCAGTGCAGGGACCACTGAAGCTTTCTTT
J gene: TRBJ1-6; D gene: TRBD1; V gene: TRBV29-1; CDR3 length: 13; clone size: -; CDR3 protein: CSVEEGQGSPLHF; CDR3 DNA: TGCAGCGTTGAAGAGGGACAGGGCTCACCCCTCCACTTT
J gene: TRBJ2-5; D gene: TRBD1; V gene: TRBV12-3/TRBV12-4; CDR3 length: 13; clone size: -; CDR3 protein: CASSNRGEETQYF; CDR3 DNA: TGTGCCAGCAGCAACAGGGGCGAGGAGACCCAGTACTTC
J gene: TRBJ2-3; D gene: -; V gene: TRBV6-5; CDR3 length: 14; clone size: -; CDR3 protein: CASSPQRQEDTQYF; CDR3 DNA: TGTGCCAGCAGTCCTCAGAGGCAGGAGGATACGCAGTATTTT
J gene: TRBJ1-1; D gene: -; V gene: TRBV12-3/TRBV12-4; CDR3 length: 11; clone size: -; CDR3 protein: CASSSSTEAFF; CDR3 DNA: TGTGCCAGCAGTTCATCCACTGAAGCTTTCTTT
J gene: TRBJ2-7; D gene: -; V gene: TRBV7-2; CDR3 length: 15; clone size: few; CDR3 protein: CASSLPLALSYEQYF; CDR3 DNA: TGTGCCAGCAGCTTACCCCTGGCACTCTCCTACGAGCAGTACTTC
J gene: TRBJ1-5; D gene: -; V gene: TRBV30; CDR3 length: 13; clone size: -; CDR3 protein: CAWRAGSNQPQHF; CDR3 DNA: TGTGCCTGGAGGGCAGGGAGCAATCAGCCCCAGCATTTT
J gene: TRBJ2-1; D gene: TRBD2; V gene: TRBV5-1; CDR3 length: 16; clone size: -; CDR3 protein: CASSLTGGRLYNEQFF; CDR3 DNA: TGCGCCAGCAGCTTGACGGGAGGGCGGCTTTATAATGAGCAGTTCTTC
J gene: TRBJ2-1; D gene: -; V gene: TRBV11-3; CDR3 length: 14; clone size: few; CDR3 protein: CASKEEINNNEQFF; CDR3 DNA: TGTGCCAGCAAAGAAGAGATAAACAACAATGAGCAGTTCTTC